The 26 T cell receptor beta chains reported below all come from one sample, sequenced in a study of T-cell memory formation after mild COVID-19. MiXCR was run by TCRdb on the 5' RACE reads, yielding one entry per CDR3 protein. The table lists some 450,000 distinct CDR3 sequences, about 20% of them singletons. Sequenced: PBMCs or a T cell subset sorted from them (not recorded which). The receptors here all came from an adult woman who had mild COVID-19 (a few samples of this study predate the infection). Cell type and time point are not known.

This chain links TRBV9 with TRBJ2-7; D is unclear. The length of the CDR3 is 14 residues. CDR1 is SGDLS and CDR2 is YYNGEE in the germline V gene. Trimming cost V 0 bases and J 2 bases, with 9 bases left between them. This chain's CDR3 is CASSVDTTPYEQYF. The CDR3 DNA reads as TGTGCCAGCAGCGTAGATACAACCCCCTACGAGCAGTACTTC.

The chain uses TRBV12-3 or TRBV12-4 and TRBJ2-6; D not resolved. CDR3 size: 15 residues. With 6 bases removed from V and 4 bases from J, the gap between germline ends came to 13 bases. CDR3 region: CASSPWGIGANVLTF. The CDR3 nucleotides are TGTGCCAGCAGCCCTTGGGGTATCGGGGCCAACGTCCTGACTTTC.

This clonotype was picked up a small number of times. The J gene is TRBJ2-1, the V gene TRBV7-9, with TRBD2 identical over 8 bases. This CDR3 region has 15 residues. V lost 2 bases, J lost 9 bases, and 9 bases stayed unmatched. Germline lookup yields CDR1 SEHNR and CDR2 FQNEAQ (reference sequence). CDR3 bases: TGTGCCAGCAGCTTACTGAGCGGGGGTAACGGTGAGCAGTTCTTC. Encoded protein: CASSLLSGGNGEQFF.

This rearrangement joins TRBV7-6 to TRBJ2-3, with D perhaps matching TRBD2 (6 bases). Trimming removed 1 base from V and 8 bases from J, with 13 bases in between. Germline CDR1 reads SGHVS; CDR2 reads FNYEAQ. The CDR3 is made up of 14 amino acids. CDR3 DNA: TGTGCCAGCAGCTTAGGGCTAGCGATTAGTACGCAGTATTTT. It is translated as CASSLGLAISTQYF.

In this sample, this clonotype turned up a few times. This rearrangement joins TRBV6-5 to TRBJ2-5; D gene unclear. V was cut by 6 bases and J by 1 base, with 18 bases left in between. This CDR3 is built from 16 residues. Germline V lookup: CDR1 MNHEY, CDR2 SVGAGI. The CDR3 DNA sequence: TGTGCCAGCAGCTTCATAGGCCCCGCGACCCAAGAGACCCAGTACTTC. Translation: CASSFIGPATQETQYF.

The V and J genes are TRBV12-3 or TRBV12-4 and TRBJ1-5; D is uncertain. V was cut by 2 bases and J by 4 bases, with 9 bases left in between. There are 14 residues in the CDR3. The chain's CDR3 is CASSLQVGNQPQHF. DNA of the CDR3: TGTGCCAGCAGTTTACAAGTGGGGAATCAGCCCCAGCATTTT.

The CDR3 spells CASSPKLGGGPINEQFF. CDR3 nucleotide sequence: TGTGCCAGCAGCCCAAAACTTGGGGGGGGGCCGATCAATGAGCAGTTCTTC. The chain recombines TRBV7-7 with TRBJ2-1; maybe TRBD2 (7 bases). V lost 5 bases, J lost 6 bases, and 23 bases lay in between. Germline CDR1 and CDR2: SSHAT and FNYEAQ (reference sequence). CDR3 length equals 17 residues.

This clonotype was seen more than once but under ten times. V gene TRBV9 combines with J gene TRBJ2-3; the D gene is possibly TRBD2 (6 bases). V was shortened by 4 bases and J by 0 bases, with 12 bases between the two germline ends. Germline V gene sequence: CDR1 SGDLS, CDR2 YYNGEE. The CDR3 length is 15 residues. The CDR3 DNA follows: TGTGCCAGCAGCCCGTACGGGAGTAGCACAGATACGCAGTATTTT. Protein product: CASSPYGSSTDTQYF.

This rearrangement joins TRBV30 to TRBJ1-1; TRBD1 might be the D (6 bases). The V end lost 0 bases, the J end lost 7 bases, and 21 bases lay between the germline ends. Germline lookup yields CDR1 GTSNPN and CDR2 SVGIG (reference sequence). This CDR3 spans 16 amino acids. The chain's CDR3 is CAWSVGRGVVRIEAFF. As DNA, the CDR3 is TGTGCCTGGAGTGTAGGCAGGGGAGTCGTCAGGATTGAAGCTTTCTTT.

The CDR3: CASSYDGPNYGYTF. DNA for the CDR3: TGTGCCAGCAGTTACGACGGACCTAACTATGGCTACACCTTC. The chain uses TRBV6-5 and TRBJ1-2; no clear D. The V gene's germline CDR1 is MNHEY and CDR2 SVGAGI. This CDR3 comprises 14 residues. V lost 2 bases and J lost 0, with 7 bases in between.

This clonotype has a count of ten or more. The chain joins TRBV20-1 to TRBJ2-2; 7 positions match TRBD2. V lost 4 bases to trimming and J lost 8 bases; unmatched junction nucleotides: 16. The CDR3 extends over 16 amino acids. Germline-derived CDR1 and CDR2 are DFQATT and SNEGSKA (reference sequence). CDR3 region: CSATPPGLGESGELFF. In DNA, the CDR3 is TGCAGTGCTACCCCCCCTGGACTAGGGGAATCGGGGGAGCTGTTTTTT.

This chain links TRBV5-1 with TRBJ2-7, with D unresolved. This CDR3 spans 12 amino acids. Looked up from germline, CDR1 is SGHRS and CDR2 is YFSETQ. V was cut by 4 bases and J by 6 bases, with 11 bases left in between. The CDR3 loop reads CASSTISSEQYF. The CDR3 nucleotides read TGCGCCAGCAGCACTATAAGTTCCGAGCAGTACTTC.

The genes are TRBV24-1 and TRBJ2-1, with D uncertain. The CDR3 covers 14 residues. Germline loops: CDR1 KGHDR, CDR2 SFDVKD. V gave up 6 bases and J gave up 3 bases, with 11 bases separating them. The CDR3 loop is CATSRDTLYNEQFF. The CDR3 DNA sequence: TGTGCCACCAGTCGAGACACCCTCTACAATGAGCAGTTCTTC.

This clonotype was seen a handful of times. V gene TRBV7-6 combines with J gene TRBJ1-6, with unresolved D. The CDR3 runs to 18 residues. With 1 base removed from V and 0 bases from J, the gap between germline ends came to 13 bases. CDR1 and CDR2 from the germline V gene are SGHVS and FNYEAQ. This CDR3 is CASSLGRERGSYNSPLHF. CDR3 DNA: TGTGCCAGCAGCTTAGGCCGGGAGCGAGGCTCCTATAATTCACCCCTCCACTTT.

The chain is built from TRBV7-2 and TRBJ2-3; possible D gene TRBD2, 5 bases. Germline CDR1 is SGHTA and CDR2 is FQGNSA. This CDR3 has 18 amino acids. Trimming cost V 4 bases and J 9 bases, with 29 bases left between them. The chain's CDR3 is CASSSPLAWLGIIGTQYF. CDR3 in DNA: TGTGCCAGCAGCTCCCCGCTAGCTTGGCTGGGGATTATAGGGACGCAGTATTTT.

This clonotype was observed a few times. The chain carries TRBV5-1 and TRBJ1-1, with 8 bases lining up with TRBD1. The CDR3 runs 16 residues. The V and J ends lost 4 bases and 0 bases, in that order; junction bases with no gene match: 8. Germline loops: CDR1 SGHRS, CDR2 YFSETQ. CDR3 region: CASSPTPTGVNTEAFF. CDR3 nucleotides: TGCGCCAGCAGCCCCACCCCGACAGGGGTGAACACTGAAGCTTTCTTT. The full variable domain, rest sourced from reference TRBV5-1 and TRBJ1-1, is KAGVTQTPRYLIKTRGQQVTLSCSPISGHRSVSWYQQTPGQGLQFLFEYFSETQRNKGNFPGRFSGRQFSNSRSEMNVSTLELGDSALYLCASSPTPTGVNTEAFFGQGTRLTVV.

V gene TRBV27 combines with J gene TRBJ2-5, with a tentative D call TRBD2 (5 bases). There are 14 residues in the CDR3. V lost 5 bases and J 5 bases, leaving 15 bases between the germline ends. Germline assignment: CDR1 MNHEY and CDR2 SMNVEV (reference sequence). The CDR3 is CASSRAGERETQYF. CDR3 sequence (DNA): TGTGCCAGCAGTCGGGCTGGGGAGAGGGAGACCCAGTACTTC.

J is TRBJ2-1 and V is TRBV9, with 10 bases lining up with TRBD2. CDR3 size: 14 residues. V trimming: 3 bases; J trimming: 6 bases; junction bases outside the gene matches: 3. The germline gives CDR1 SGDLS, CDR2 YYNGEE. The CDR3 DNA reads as TGTGCCAGCAGCGAAGGACTAGCGGCCAATGAGCAGTTCTTC. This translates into CASSEGLAANEQFF.

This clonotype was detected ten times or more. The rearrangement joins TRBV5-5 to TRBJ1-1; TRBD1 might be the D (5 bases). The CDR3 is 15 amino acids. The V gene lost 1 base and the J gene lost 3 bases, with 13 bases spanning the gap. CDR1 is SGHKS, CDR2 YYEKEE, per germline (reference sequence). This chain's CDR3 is CASSLLGGGDTEAFF. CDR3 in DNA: TGTGCCAGCAGCTTGCTCGGGGGTGGGGACACTGAAGCTTTCTTT.

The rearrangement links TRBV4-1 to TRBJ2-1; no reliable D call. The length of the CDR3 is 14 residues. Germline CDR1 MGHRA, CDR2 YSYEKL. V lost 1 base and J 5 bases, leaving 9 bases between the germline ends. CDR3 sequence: CASSQVEGHNEQFF. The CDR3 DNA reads TGCGCCAGCAGCCAAGTTGAAGGACACAATGAGCAGTTCTTC.

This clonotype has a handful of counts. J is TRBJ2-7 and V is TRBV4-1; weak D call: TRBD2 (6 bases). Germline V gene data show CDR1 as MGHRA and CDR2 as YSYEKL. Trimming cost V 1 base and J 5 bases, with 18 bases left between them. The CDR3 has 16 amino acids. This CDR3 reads CASSQGFAEGMNEQYF. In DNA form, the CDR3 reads TGCGCCAGCAGCCAAGGGTTTGCGGAGGGGATGAACGAGCAGTACTTC.

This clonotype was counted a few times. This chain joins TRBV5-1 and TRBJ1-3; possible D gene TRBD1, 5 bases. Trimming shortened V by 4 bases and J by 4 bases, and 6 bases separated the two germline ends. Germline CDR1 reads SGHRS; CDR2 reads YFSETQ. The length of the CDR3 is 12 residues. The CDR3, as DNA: TGCGCCAGCAGCCGGGACGGAAACACCATATATTTT. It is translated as CASSRDGNTIYF.

The CDR3 region is CASSQDWIGGTDTQYF. CDR3 in DNA: TGTGCCAGCAGCCAAGATTGGATAGGGGGCACAGATACGCAGTATTTT. The chain couples TRBV14 to TRBJ2-3, with D perhaps TRBD1 (5 bases). Germline V gene sequence: CDR1 SGHDN, CDR2 FVKESK. The CDR3 length is 16 residues. V was trimmed by 0 bases and J by 1 base, leaving 11 bases between them.

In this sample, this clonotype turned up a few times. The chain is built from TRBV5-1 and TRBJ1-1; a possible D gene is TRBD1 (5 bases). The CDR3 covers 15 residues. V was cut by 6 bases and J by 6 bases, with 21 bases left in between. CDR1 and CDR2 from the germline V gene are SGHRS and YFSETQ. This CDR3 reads CASKGGTGRIPEAFF. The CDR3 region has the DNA TGCGCCAGCAAGGGCGGGACGGGGAGGATCCCTGAAGCTTTCTTT.

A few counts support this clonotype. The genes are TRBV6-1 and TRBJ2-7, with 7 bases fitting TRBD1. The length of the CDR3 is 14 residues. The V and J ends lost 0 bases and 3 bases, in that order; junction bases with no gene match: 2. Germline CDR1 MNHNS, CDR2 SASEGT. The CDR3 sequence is CASSEAGTDYEQYF. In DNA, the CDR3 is TGTGCCAGCAGTGAAGCGGGGACAGACTACGAGCAGTACTTC.

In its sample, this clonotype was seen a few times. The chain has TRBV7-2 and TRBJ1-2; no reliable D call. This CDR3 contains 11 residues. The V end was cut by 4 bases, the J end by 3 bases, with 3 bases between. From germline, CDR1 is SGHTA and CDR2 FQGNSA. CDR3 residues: CASSYHYGYTF. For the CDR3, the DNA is TGTGCCAGCAGCTATCACTATGGCTACACCTTC.